What follows are 21 T cell receptor beta chains derived from one specimen sequenced in a study of T cell responses to AZD1222 COVID-19 vaccine (dated by TCRdb to the early 2020s). The time point label for this specimen denotes: baseline before first vaccination. The library was generated by the immunoSEQ multiplex PCR assay. TCRdb obtained this table from immuneACCESS and retained in-frame rearrangements with V and J assigned. These tables miss some clones; where compared with another copy, unresolved V genes account for less than half of the shortfall, and the remainder is unexplained. The sample profile shows 95,000 to 110,000 clones; under 95% of them were found once. The leading ten clones occupy less than 25% of the sample. The source material was peripheral blood, sampled on day 0 of AZD1222 vaccination. The receptors were sampled from an adult in good health.

The CDR3: CASSPSSGLAGGFTDTQYF. The CDR3 bases are TGTGCCAGCAGCCCGAGTTCGGGACTAGCGGGGGGGTTTACAGATACGCAGTATTTT. V and J are TRBV7-2 and TRBJ2-3, with 16 bases that match TRBD2. CDR3 length equals 19 residues. V gave up 5 bases and J gave up 3 bases; unmatched junction bases: 11. The germline V gene encodes CDR1 SGHTA and CDR2 FQGNSA.

The genes are TRBV2 and TRBJ1-2; D is unclear. Germline-derived CDR1 and CDR2 are SNHLY and FYNNEI. Trimming removed 0 bases from V and 0 bases from J, with 5 bases in between. CDR3 length: 14 amino acids. The CDR3 region has the DNA TGTGCCAGCAGTGAAGCAAATACTAACTATGGCTACACCTTC. This encodes CASSEANTNYGYTF.

In this sample, this clone turned up once. The CDR3 is CASSSDLTGMAGNTIYF. The CDR3 region has the DNA TGTGCCAGCAGCTCCGACCTTACAGGGATGGCTGGAAACACCATATATTTT. This chain links TRBV7-9 with TRBJ1-3; D perhaps matches TRBD1 (6 bases). From germline, CDR1 is SEHNR and CDR2 FQNEAQ (reference sequence). V lost 4 bases and J lost 2, with 18 bases in between. The CDR3 runs to 17 residues.

The genes are TRBV5-4 and TRBJ2-5; 12 positions agree with TRBD2. J lost 5 bases, V lost 0 bases, and 8 bases had no gene match. This CDR3 region has 17 residues. CDR1 is SGHNT and CDR2 is YYREEE in the germline V gene (reference sequence). The CDR3 here is CASSLDLAGGLRETQYF. Here the CDR3 DNA reads TGTGCCAGCAGCTTGGACCTAGCGGGGGGGCTTCGGGAGACCCAGTACTTC.

The chain has TRBV18 and TRBJ2-3, with D possibly being TRBD2 (5 bases). The CDR3 runs 15 residues. CDR1 and CDR2 (germline): KGHSH, LQKENI. V was trimmed by 5 bases and J by 1 base, leaving 13 bases between them. In DNA, the CDR3 is TGTGCCAGCTCAACCCTAGCTTCTGGCACAGATACGCAGTATTTT. Encoded protein: CASSTLASGTDTQYF.

V is TRBV5-1 and J is TRBJ1-2; 7 nucleotides line up with TRBD1. Germline V gene lookup returns CDR1 SGHRS and CDR2 YFSETQ. This CDR3 contains 16 residues. V shed 0 bases, J shed 4 bases, and the junction held 9 bases outside the gene matches. The CDR3 coding sequence is TGCGCCAGCAGCTTGGTAGTCAGGGGGTACAGCTATGGCTACACCTTC. Its protein product is CASSLVVRGYSYGYTF.

This chain joins TRBV12-3 or TRBV12-4 and TRBJ1-3, with unresolved D. The CDR3 sequence is 12 residues long. V was shortened by 6 bases and J by 4 bases, with 7 bases between the two germline ends. CDR3 protein: CASRAPGNTIYF. CDR3 nucleotide sequence: TGTGCCAGCAGAGCTCCGGGAAACACCATATATTTT.

The gene calls are TRBV29-1 and TRBJ2-1; possibly TRBD2 for D (6 bases). This CDR3 comprises 12 residues. Deletions cut 6 bases from V and 6 bases from J, with 12 bases between. Germline CDR1 reads SQVTM; CDR2 reads ANQGSEA. The CDR3 loop reads CSVGGTVNEQFF. CDR3 coding DNA: TGCAGCGTGGGAGGCACAGTCAATGAGCAGTTCTTC.

The chain employs TRBV29-1 and TRBJ1-1, with TRBD1 matching over 7 bases. The germline V gene encodes CDR1 SQVTM and CDR2 ANQGSEA. With V trimmed by 2 bases and J by 5 bases, 11 bases remained unmatched. This CDR3 region has 15 residues. The CDR3 region is CSVERTGALTTEAFF. Written as DNA, the CDR3 is TGCAGCGTTGAACGCACAGGGGCCTTAACGACTGAAGCTTTCTTT.

V gene TRBV30 combines with J gene TRBJ1-4, with D unclear. This CDR3 spans 14 amino acids. The V end lost 0 bases, the J end lost 4 bases, and 9 bases lay between the germline ends. Per germline, CDR1 GTSNPN and CDR2 SVGIG (reference sequence). CDR3 nucleotide sequence: TGTGCCTGGAGTGTAGCGGGAATTAATGAAAAACTGTTTTTT. Translation: CAWSVAGINEKLFF.

The CDR3 loop is CASSQLIEGRAFF. CDR3 DNA sequence: TGTGCCAGCAGCCAACTCATTGAAGGGAGAGCTTTCTTT. The chain is built from TRBV6-2 or TRBV6-3 and TRBJ1-1, with D uncertain. The germline V gene encodes CDR1 MNHEY and CDR2 SVGEGT. Deletions cut 6 bases from V and 10 bases from J, with 18 bases between. The CDR3 runs 13 residues.

The V call is TRBV29-1, the J call TRBJ1-1; maybe TRBD1 (5 bases). The CDR3 extends over 10 amino acids. Germline-derived CDR1 and CDR2 are SQVTM and ANQGSEA. V dropped 0 bases and J dropped 12 bases, with 8 bases sitting between them. The chain's CDR3 is CSVEETEPFF. Here the CDR3 DNA reads TGCAGCGTTGAAGAGACAGAGCCTTTCTTT.

This rearrangement joins TRBV9 to TRBJ2-1, with 8 nucleotides matching TRBD2. This CDR3 contains 15 residues. Looked up from germline, CDR1 is SGDLS and CDR2 is YYNGEE. The trim removed 2 bases at V and 4 bases at J, leaving 5 bases unmatched. This CDR3 is CASSVAAGGYNEQFF. The CDR3 coding sequence is TGTGCCAGCAGCGTCGCTGCGGGGGGTTACAATGAGCAGTTCTTC.

This clone is a singleton in its sample. V and J are TRBV6-5 and TRBJ1-2; D unclear. Trimming removed 4 bases at V and 8 bases at J, with 11 bases between. Germline CDR1 reads MNHEY; CDR2 reads SVGAGI. The CDR3 runs 12 residues. CDR3 amino acids: CASSSSAGGYTF. CDR3 bases: TGTGCCAGCAGTTCGTCGGCCGGCGGCTACACCTTC.

The chain employs TRBV5-4 and TRBJ2-5, with unresolved D. Germline loops: CDR1 SGHNT, CDR2 YYREEE (reference sequence). Between the trimmed V and J ends, which lost 0 bases and 6 bases, there was a span of 15 bases. The CDR3 length is 15 residues. CDR3 in amino acids: CASSLEAGFMKTQYF. The CDR3 region has the DNA TGTGCCAGCAGCTTGGAAGCAGGTTTTATGAAGACCCAGTACTTC.

This sequence joins TRBV7-9 and TRBJ1-1, with 7 bases lining up with TRBD1. Trimming removed 3 bases from V and 1 base from J; junction bases left unmatched: 8. There are 16 residues in the CDR3. CDR1 and CDR2 from the germline V gene are SEHNR and FQNEAQ (reference sequence). The CDR3 DNA reads TGTGCCAGCAGCTTGTCCCTTAGGGGGCAGAACACTGAAGCTTTCTTT. Translated, it gives CASSLSLRGQNTEAFF.

The DNA for the CDR3 is TGTGCCAGCAGTGAATCGGACAGGGGGCTGTATTCACCCCTCCACTTT. It specifies CASSESDRGLYSPLHF. V usage is TRBV6-1 and J usage is TRBJ1-6; 11 bases align to TRBD1. Germline CDR1 MNHNS, CDR2 SASEGT. The CDR3 has 16 residues. J lost 8 bases, V lost 2 bases, and 5 bases had no gene match.

This clone has just a few counts. V usage is TRBV2 and J usage is TRBJ2-3, with 10 bases fitting TRBD2. The CDR3 runs 15 residues. Trimming at V came to 2 bases and at J to 6 bases, leaving 5 bases not matched to a gene. Germline loops: CDR1 SNHLY, CDR2 FYNNEI. The CDR3 DNA sequence: TGTGCCAGCAGTGAAATGAGTAGCGGGGGGGATACGCAGTATTTT. As protein: CASSEMSSGGDTQYF.

About this clone: The same CDR3 arises from other DNA sequences in this sample as well. The rearrangement links TRBV19 to TRBJ2-2; D might be TRBD1 (5 bases). This CDR3 contains 15 residues. V lost 2 bases and J 6 bases, leaving 13 bases between the germline ends. CDR1 and CDR2 from the germline V gene are LNHDA and SQIVND (reference sequence). The CDR3 nucleotides are TGTGCCAGTAGTATATCGGCAGGGATCCCCGGGGAGCTGTTTTTT. Translating gives CASSISAGIPGELFF.

This chain's CDR3 is CATSRGENTDTQYF. The CDR3, as DNA: TGTGCCACCAGCAGAGGAGAAAACACAGATACGCAGTATTTT. The chain combines TRBV15 with TRBJ2-3; D remains unclear. CDR1 is LNHNV, CDR2 YYDKDF, per germline (reference sequence). The CDR3 runs 14 residues. Deletions cut 1 base from V and 2 bases from J, with 7 bases between.

The CDR3: CASTRQGRISNGYTF. Written as DNA, the CDR3 is TGTGCCAGTACAAGACAGGGGAGGATTTCGAATGGCTACACCTTC. This rearrangement joins TRBV19 to TRBJ1-2; 8 bases are a match to TRBD1. Germline CDR1 is LNHDA and CDR2 is SQIVND (reference sequence). The junction had 13 bases not matched to a gene; V was cut back by 7 bases and J by 6 bases. This CDR3 region has 15 residues.